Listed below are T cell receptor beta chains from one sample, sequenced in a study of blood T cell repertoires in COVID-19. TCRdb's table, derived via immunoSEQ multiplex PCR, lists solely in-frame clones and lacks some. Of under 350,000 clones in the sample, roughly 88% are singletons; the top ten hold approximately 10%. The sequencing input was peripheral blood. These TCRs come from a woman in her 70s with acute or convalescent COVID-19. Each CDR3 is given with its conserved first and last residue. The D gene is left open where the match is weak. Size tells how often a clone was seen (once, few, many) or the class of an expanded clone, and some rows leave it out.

DNA: TGTGCCAGCAGCAAAGCCGGGCGGGGTAGCTCTGGGGCCAACGTCCTGACTTTC
CDR3: CASSKAGRGSSGANVLTF
V: TRBV3-1/TRBV3-2
J: TRBJ2-6
size: many
D: .

DNA: TGTGCCAGCAGCCCGGGACAGAGGCAAGAGACCCAGTACTTC
CDR3: CASSPGQRQETQYF
V: TRBV5-8
J: TRBJ2-5
size: .
D: TRBD1

DNA: TGTGCCAGCAGCCGGCCCGGAATGAGGGCGAGGAACACTGAAGCTTTCTTT
CDR3: CASSRPGMRARNTEAFF
V: TRBV5-6
J: TRBJ1-1
size: .
D: .

DNA: TGTGCCAGCAGCGGAGCGGGAGGACTGTTTTTT
CDR3: CASSGAGGLFF
V: TRBV9
J: TRBJ1-4
size: .
D: .

DNA: TGTGCCAGCTCACCGGGACAGTCGGCTTTCTTT
CDR3: CASSPGQSAFF
V: TRBV18
J: TRBJ1-1
size: .
D: TRBD1

DNA: TGTGCCAGCAGCCCGCGGATATCCGAAGACATTCAGTACTTC
CDR3: CASSPRISEDIQYF
V: TRBV11-2
J: TRBJ2-4
size: .
D: .

DNA: TGTGCCAGCAGGCCTACAGGGGCGAATGGCTACACCTTC
CDR3: CASRPTGANGYTF
V: TRBV7-9
J: TRBJ1-2
size: .
D: TRBD1

DNA: TGTGCCAGCAGCTTAGCAGGGTTAGGTGGAAACACCATATATTTT
CDR3: CASSLAGLGGNTIYF
V: TRBV11-2
J: TRBJ1-3
size: .
D: .

DNA: TGTGCCAGCAGCCAAGGGGGACAGGGGGCGCATGCCTACGAGCAGTACTTC
CDR3: CASSQGGQGAHAYEQYF
V: TRBV3-1/TRBV3-2
J: TRBJ2-7
size: .
D: TRBD1

DNA: TGTGCCAGCAGCTTGGGGGGAGAACGTACCTTTAGGGCCGCTTTCTTT
CDR3: CASSLGGERTFRAAFF
V: TRBV5-4
J: TRBJ1-1
size: .
D: .

DNA: TGTGCCAGCAGTCCTACCAATTCACCCCTCCACTTT
CDR3: CASSPTNSPLHF
V: TRBV6-5
J: TRBJ1-6
size: .
D: .

DNA: TGTGCCAGCAGCCCAAGGCTGACAGTAAACTATGGCTACACCTTC
CDR3: CASSPRLTVNYGYTF
V: TRBV7-9
J: TRBJ1-2
size: .
D: .

DNA: TGTGCCATGACGGGACAGAGTGGTTCACCCCTCCACTTT
CDR3: CAMTGQSGSPLHF
V: TRBV5-4
J: TRBJ1-6
size: .
D: TRBD1

DNA: TGCGCCAGCAGCCCGACACTAGCAAACAATGAGCAGTTCTTC
CDR3: CASSPTLANNEQFF
V: TRBV5-1
J: TRBJ2-1
size: .
D: .

DNA: TGTGCCAGCAGTTACCGGCAGCGGCGGAGCAATCAGCCCCAGCATTTT
CDR3: CASSYRQRRSNQPQHF
V: TRBV6-2/TRBV6-3
J: TRBJ1-5
size: .
D: .

DNA: TGTGCCAGCAGCCCGACAGGGTCTCAGCCCCAGCATTTT
CDR3: CASSPTGSQPQHF
V: TRBV6-5
J: TRBJ1-5
size: .
D: TRBD1

DNA: TGTGCCAGCAGCTTGGATGGAGCTGCAGTTTACTCACCCCTCCACTTT
CDR3: CASSLDGAAVYSPLHF
V: TRBV5-6
J: TRBJ1-6
size: .
D: .

DNA: TGTGCCAGCAGCTTAGTTGCGGGGCTCACAGATACGCAGTATTTT
CDR3: CASSLVAGLTDTQYF
V: TRBV7-6
J: TRBJ2-3
size: .
D: .

DNA: TGTGCCAGTAGCACCGGTCCGAATCCTGGAAACACCATATATTTT
CDR3: CASSTGPNPGNTIYF
V: TRBV19
J: TRBJ1-3
size: .
D: .

DNA: TGTGCCAGCAGCTTAGCCCTAGCGGGGGGCTACGAGCAGTACTTC
CDR3: CASSLALAGGYEQYF
V: TRBV7-2
J: TRBJ2-7
size: .
D: TRBD2

DNA: TGTGCCAGCTGGATGGACAGGGGGCGAACTGAAGCTTTCTTT
CDR3: CASWMDRGRTEAFF
V: TRBV18
J: TRBJ1-1
size: .
D: TRBD1

DNA: TGCAGTGTTGGGGGGGGCTACACCTTC
CDR3: CSVGGGYTF
V: TRBV20-1
J: TRBJ1-2
size: .
D: .

DNA: TGTGCCAGCAGTTACGAGGTGCAGGGGGGTAATGGCTACACCTTC
CDR3: CASSYEVQGGNGYTF
V: TRBV6-5
J: TRBJ1-2
size: .
D: TRBD1

DNA: TGTGCCAGCTCATCCCGGACCGTACCCAGGGGAAACACAGATACGCAGTATTTT
CDR3: CASSSRTVPRGNTDTQYF
V: TRBV18
J: TRBJ2-3
size: .
D: .

DNA: TGTGCCAGTAGTAACCAGGGGGAAGAGACCCAGTACTTC
CDR3: CASSNQGEETQYF
V: TRBV19
J: TRBJ2-5
size: .
D: TRBD1

DNA: TGTGCCAGCAGCCGTCTGCAGGGGGCCGGTTCACCCCTCCACTTT
CDR3: CASSRLQGAGSPLHF
V: TRBV27
J: TRBJ1-6
size: .
D: TRBD1

DNA: TGTGCCAGCAACTCACTGGGACAGGGGGCCCAAGAGACCCAGTACTTC
CDR3: CASNSLGQGAQETQYF
V: TRBV7-9
J: TRBJ2-5
size: .
D: TRBD1

DNA: TGTGCCAGTAGTATAAAAGGGGGCCAAGGGAGCAATCAGCCCCAGCATTTT
CDR3: CASSIKGGQGSNQPQHF
V: TRBV19
J: TRBJ1-5
size: .
D: TRBD1

DNA: TGTGCCAGCTCACTGACTAGCGGGGGGGATGAGCAGTTCTTC
CDR3: CASSLTSGGDEQFF
V: TRBV18
J: TRBJ2-1
size: .
D: TRBD2

DNA: TGCGCCAGCAGCTCGCCTGTAGCGGGGGGGCTTGACGGGGAGCTGTTTTTT
CDR3: CASSSPVAGGLDGELFF
V: TRBV5-1
J: TRBJ2-2
size: .
D: TRBD2

DNA: TGTGCCAGCAGTCGGTCGGGCTCTGGAAACACCATATATTTT
CDR3: CASSRSGSGNTIYF
V: TRBV6-2/TRBV6-3
J: TRBJ1-3
size: .
D: .

DNA: TGTGCCAGCACCCTGACAGAGAACACTGAAGCTTTCTTT
CDR3: CASTLTENTEAFF
V: TRBV7-9
J: TRBJ1-1
size: .
D: .

DNA: TGTGCCAGTAGTATATCTCGACAGGGAATTCCCACTGAAGCTTTCTTT
CDR3: CASSISRQGIPTEAFF
V: TRBV19
J: TRBJ1-1
size: .
D: TRBD1

DNA: TGTGCCAGCAGCTTGCGTCATTGGCTGGCAGATACGCAGTATTTT
CDR3: CASSLRHWLADTQYF
V: TRBV5-6
J: TRBJ2-3
size: .
D: .

DNA: TGTGCCAGCAGTGGACAAACAGGGGGTGGAACAGATACGCAGTATTTT
CDR3: CASSGQTGGGTDTQYF
V: TRBV2
J: TRBJ2-3
size: .
D: TRBD1

DNA: TGTGCCAGCAGCTTGGAAGGGGGCCGTGCCTATGGCTACACCTTC
CDR3: CASSLEGGRAYGYTF
V: TRBV5-5
J: TRBJ1-2
size: .
D: TRBD1

DNA: TGTGCCAGCAGCCAACAGTGGGGGGGGCAAGAGACCCAGTACTTC
CDR3: CASSQQWGGQETQYF
V: TRBV4-2
J: TRBJ2-5
size: .
D: TRBD2

DNA: TGTGCCTGGAGTCAGGGTCTCCCCTCTCAGCAGCAGTACTTC
CDR3: CAWSQGLPSQQQYF
V: TRBV30
J: TRBJ2-7
size: .
D: .

DNA: TGTGCCAGCAGTCCGGACTGGAAACACACCATATATTTT
CDR3: CASSPDWKHTIYF
V: TRBV6-6
J: TRBJ1-3
size: .
D: .

DNA: TGTGCCAGCAGCTGGGGGGGCCGCACAGATACGCAGTATTTT
CDR3: CASSWGGRTDTQYF
V: TRBV7-8
J: TRBJ2-3
size: .
D: .

DNA: TGTGCCAGCAGCACCTGGACAGAAGAGACCCAGTACTTC
CDR3: CASSTWTEETQYF
V: TRBV5-4
J: TRBJ2-5
size: .
D: .

DNA: TGTGCCAGCAGCTGGAGGGGAGGGGGGAGGACTGAAGCTTTCTTT
CDR3: CASSWRGGGRTEAFF
V: TRBV5-4
J: TRBJ1-1
size: .
D: .

DNA: TGTGCCTGGAGTAATTACTCTGGAAACACCATATATTTT
CDR3: CAWSNYSGNTIYF
V: TRBV30
J: TRBJ1-3
size: once
D: .

DNA: TGTGCCAGCGCCCTTAGGGGTGGGTATGGCTACACCTTC
CDR3: CASALRGGYGYTF
V: TRBV3-1/TRBV3-2
J: TRBJ1-2
size: .
D: .

DNA: TGTGCCAGCAGCCCGATGACTAACACTGAAGCTTTCTTT
CDR3: CASSPMTNTEAFF
V: TRBV3-1/TRBV3-2
J: TRBJ1-1
size: .
D: .

DNA: TGCGCCAGCAGCCCGGAAGCGACAGGGACAGGAAACACCATATATTTT
CDR3: CASSPEATGTGNTIYF
V: TRBV5-1
J: TRBJ1-3
size: .
D: TRBD1

DNA: TGTGCCAGTAGCCCCTTACTTAGACAGGGGGCCTACAATGAGCAGTTCTTC
CDR3: CASSPLLRQGAYNEQFF
V: TRBV19
J: TRBJ2-1
size: .
D: TRBD1

DNA: TGCGCCCGCAGGGGGGGGTACACTGAAGCTTTCTTT
CDR3: CARRGGYTEAFF
V: TRBV5-1
J: TRBJ1-1
size: .
D: TRBD1

DNA: TGTGCCAGCAGCACCCGGACAGGGTTTGGGGAGACCCAGTACTTC
CDR3: CASSTRTGFGETQYF
V: TRBV5-6
J: TRBJ2-5
size: .
D: TRBD1

DNA: TGCGCCAGCAGCCTCGGACAGGGGGCGACGAACTATGGCTACACCTTC
CDR3: CASSLGQGATNYGYTF
V: TRBV5-1
J: TRBJ1-2
size: once
D: TRBD1

DNA: TGTGCCAGCAGGCAGCTTAGCGACGGAAACTATGGCTACACCTTC
CDR3: CASRQLSDGNYGYTF
V: TRBV5-4
J: TRBJ1-2
size: .
D: .